This is a list of T cell receptor beta chains from one sample in a study of blood T cell repertoires in COVID-19. Libraries were prepared by immunoSEQ multiplex PCR; TCRdb keeps only in-frame clonotypes and omits some of them. This table holds around 180,000 clones, 88% found once. The sample was peripheral blood. The receptors originated from a human donor in a cohort sampled during active COVID-19. Both conserved end residues are part of each CDR3.

V	CDR3
TRBV19	CASSVTGVGADTQYF
TRBV2	CASGGWTAYEQYF
TRBV6-1	CASSERSIQETQYF
TRBV7-2	CASRNGQGSYNEQFF
TRBV5-1	CASSALQGLGYEQYF
TRBV4-1	CASSPTGFEQYF
TRBV9	CASSRDRVGHIQYF
TRBV4-2	CASSQTGTGAKKLFF
TRBV11-2	CASSLESGKDTQYF
TRBV28	CASRDRYEQYF
TRBV20-1	CSASGGAEQYF
TRBV30	CAWTPVGATSYNEQFF
TRBV29-1	CSVEDVGKLNTEAFF
TRBV28	CASSVGPGGNQPQHF
TRBV7-2	CASSLGRQGLGTDTQYF
TRBV5-4	CASSLGGPGLAQQYF
TRBV15	CATSRDRGGNTIYF
TRBV27	CASSLGTGGPDTQYF
TRBV27	CASSLVSGMNEKLFF
TRBV5-4	CASSLGRNNEQFF
TRBV2	CASGAGGRTDTQYF
TRBV28	CASSSSGRHYNEQFF
TRBV4-3	CASSQGEGVDSPLHF
TRBV5-1	CASSPGQGSMNTEAFF
TRBV5-4	CASSKQDEQYF
TRBV5-1	CASSLALTGSGYTF
TRBV19	CASSHRTVGGNIQYF
TRBV28	CASKQGGRTDTQYF
TRBV5-1	CASSLVGTGSNEKLFF
TRBV6-2/TRBV6-3	CASSQDRLTNF
TRBV5-1	CASSWGAGSTDTQYF
TRBV6-5	CASSLAGNTGELFF
TRBV29-1	CSVGGPRDRWGNEQFF
TRBV6-1	CASSESPGLNEKLFF
TRBV30	CAWSDSGVAEQYF
TRBV3-1/TRBV3-2	CASSQVGQGAGSPLHF
TRBV7-9	CASSLQGLGGELFF
TRBV9	CASSVAHGVSTDTQYF
TRBV6-5	CASSYSYGRYEQYF
TRBV3-1/TRBV3-2	CASSQVRSSYEQYF
TRBV20-1	CSASRRGRTEAFF
TRBV5-1	CASSPSQGAAYEQYF
TRBV11-2	CASSRTGTGELFF
TRBV19	CASSGREGWQPQHF
TRBV4-2	CASSLASEQYF
TRBV5-1	CASSAGTSGGYTF